This entry lists 13 T cell receptor beta chains sequenced from one sample in a study of T cells in Graves' hyperthyroidism and ophthalmopathy. Template material for amplifying TCR beta CDR3 regions consisted of RNA transcripts. Researchers ran a first-round RT-PCR on the TCR CDR3 using the HTBI primer set. TCRdb re-derived calls from the multiplex PCR reads in MiXCR, one entry per CDR3 protein. The table lists approximately 600,000 distinct CDR3 sequences, 14% of them singletons. The material sequenced was blood. The receptors were sampled from a woman in her late teens or twenties with Graves' ophthalmopathy.

This clonotype was recorded at least ten times. This chain connects TRBV5-1 to TRBJ2-1; the D call may be TRBD1 or TRBD2 (5 bases each). V lost 2 bases to trimming and J lost 6 bases, with 9 bases between them. The CDR3 has 13 amino acids. Per the germline V gene, CDR1 is SGHRS and CDR2 is YFSETQ. In DNA form, the CDR3 reads TGCGCCAGCAGCTTCCGGGGCGTCAATGAGCAGTTCTTC. Its translation: CASSFRGVNEQFF.

This clonotype has a count of ten or more. The gene calls are TRBV11-2 and TRBJ1-4; D ambiguous. Trimming left V 1 base short and J 8 bases short, with 14 bases between. CDR1 and CDR2 from the germline V gene are SGHAT and FQNNGV. This CDR3 is 15 amino acids long. CDR3 sequence reads: CASSLGALPGEKLFF. CDR3 DNA: TGTGCCAGCAGCTTAGGCGCCCTCCCGGGGGAAAAACTGTTTTTT.

This clonotype showed up many times. The chain combines TRBV7-9 with TRBJ2-1; possible D gene TRBD1, 6 bases. Germline V lookup: CDR1 SEHNR, CDR2 FQNEAQ (reference sequence). CDR3 length: 17 residues. V lost 4 bases to trimming and J lost 8 bases, with 24 bases between them. CDR3 in amino acids: CASSSRAGESIKDEQFF. The CDR3 nucleotides are TGTGCCAGCAGCTCCAGGGCAGGGGAGTCAATTAAGGATGAGCAGTTCTTC.

This clonotype was detected a few times. The CDR3 coding sequence is TGTGCCAGCAGCTTAGGCCCGGGACAGGGGACCGGGGAGCTGTTTTTT. Amino acid sequence: CASSLGPGQGTGELFF. The genes are TRBV11-3 and TRBJ2-2; 10 bases agree with TRBD1. The CDR3 runs 16 residues. V shed 1 base, J shed 5 bases, and the junction held 4 bases outside the gene matches. Per the germline V gene, CDR1 is SGHNT and CDR2 is YENEEA.

This clonotype was counted only a few times. The limits of the CDR3 on the DNA are not certain, so only TCRdb's listed CDR3 is given. The chain carries TRBV7-9 and TRBJ2-2; the table assigns TRBD1, which was not confirmed against the DNA. In germline, CDR1 is SEHNR, CDR2 FQNEAQ (reference sequence). The CDR3 extends over 15 residues, inclusive of both ends. CDR3 protein: CASRDGQKTPGSCFF.

The chain employs TRBV6-1 and TRBJ2-1, with TRBD2 matching over 16 bases. The V and J ends lost 5 bases and 7 bases, in that order; junction bases with no gene match: 5. This CDR3 has 16 residues. Germline V gene lookup returns CDR1 MNHNS and CDR2 SASEGT. CDR3 in amino acids: CASSSGTSGRVNEQFF. CDR3 coding DNA: TGTGCCAGCAGTTCCGGGACTAGCGGGAGGGTTAATGAGCAGTTCTTC.

This clonotype was counted only a few times. The chain employs TRBV5-1 and TRBJ2-5, with a tentative D call TRBD2 (5 bases). The CDR3 has 16 amino acids. Germline V gives CDR1 SGHRS, CDR2 YFSETQ. Between the trimmed V and J ends, which lost 0 bases and 1 base, there was a span of 13 bases. The CDR3 protein is CASSLEVSSSQETQYF. DNA of the CDR3: TGCGCCAGCAGCTTGGAGGTGTCTAGCTCCCAAGAGACCCAGTACTTC.

This clonotype was counted at least ten times. J is TRBJ2-7 and V is TRBV20-1, with TRBD2 identical over 7 bases. V lost 6 bases to trimming and J lost 2 bases; unmatched junction nucleotides: 10. Germline V lookup: CDR1 DFQATT, CDR2 SNEGSKA (reference sequence). The CDR3 is 14 amino acids. The CDR3 loop reads CSASGTLGPYEQYF. Here the CDR3 DNA reads TGCAGTGCCAGCGGGACCCTGGGTCCCTACGAGCAGTACTTC.

This clonotype was recorded at least ten times. This rearrangement joins TRBV30 to TRBJ1-5; D is undetermined. CDR1 and CDR2 (germline): GTSNPN, SVGIG (reference sequence). This CDR3 contains 14 residues. With 0 bases removed from V and 5 bases from J, the gap between germline ends came to 11 bases. CDR3 in amino acids: CAWSVLGMDQPQHF. In DNA form, the CDR3 reads TGTGCCTGGAGTGTACTGGGGATGGATCAGCCCCAGCATTTT.

This sequence joins TRBV10-3 and TRBJ2-7; 12 nucleotides agree with TRBD1. The V and J ends lost 5 bases and 4 bases, in that order; junction bases with no gene match: 6. CDR1 and CDR2 (germline): ENHRY, SYGVKD. CDR3 size: 15 residues. The CDR3 spells CAISSSGQGAYEQYF. Here the CDR3 DNA reads TGTGCCATCAGTAGTTCGGGACAGGGGGCTTACGAGCAGTACTTC.

This clonotype was counted between two and nine times. The rearrangement links TRBV3-1 to TRBJ2-1, with 12 bases lining up with TRBD2. Germline values: CDR1 LGHDT, CDR2 YNNKEL (reference sequence). This CDR3 contains 18 residues. V dropped 4 bases and J dropped 0; count of bases not matched to a gene: 7. CDR3 residues: CASSPWTSGTSSYNEQFF. The CDR3 region has the DNA TGTGCCAGCAGCCCCTGGACTAGCGGGACTAGCTCCTACAATGAGCAGTTCTTC.

This clonotype was recorded at least ten times. The rearrangement uses TRBV20-1 and TRBJ2-5; the match to TRBD2 covers 9 bases. Trimming took 5 bases from V and 7 from J; bases not matched to a gene: 11. The CDR3 loop spans 14 amino acids. The V gene's germline CDR1 is DFQATT and CDR2 SNEGSKA (reference sequence). CDR3 nucleotides: TGCAGTGCTCCTTCGACTAGCGGCACAGGGACCCAGTACTTC. This sequence encodes CSAPSTSGTGTQYF.

This clonotype was recorded many times. The rearrangement uses TRBV5-1 and TRBJ2-3; maybe TRBD2 (5 bases). CDR3 size: 15 residues. Germline CDR1 reads SGHRS; CDR2 reads YFSETQ. Trimming pared 0 bases from V and 0 bases from J, leaving 8 bases between. CDR3 in amino acids: CASSLEDSSTDTQYF. The CDR3 region has the DNA TGCGCCAGCAGCTTGGAGGACTCTAGCACAGATACGCAGTATTTT.